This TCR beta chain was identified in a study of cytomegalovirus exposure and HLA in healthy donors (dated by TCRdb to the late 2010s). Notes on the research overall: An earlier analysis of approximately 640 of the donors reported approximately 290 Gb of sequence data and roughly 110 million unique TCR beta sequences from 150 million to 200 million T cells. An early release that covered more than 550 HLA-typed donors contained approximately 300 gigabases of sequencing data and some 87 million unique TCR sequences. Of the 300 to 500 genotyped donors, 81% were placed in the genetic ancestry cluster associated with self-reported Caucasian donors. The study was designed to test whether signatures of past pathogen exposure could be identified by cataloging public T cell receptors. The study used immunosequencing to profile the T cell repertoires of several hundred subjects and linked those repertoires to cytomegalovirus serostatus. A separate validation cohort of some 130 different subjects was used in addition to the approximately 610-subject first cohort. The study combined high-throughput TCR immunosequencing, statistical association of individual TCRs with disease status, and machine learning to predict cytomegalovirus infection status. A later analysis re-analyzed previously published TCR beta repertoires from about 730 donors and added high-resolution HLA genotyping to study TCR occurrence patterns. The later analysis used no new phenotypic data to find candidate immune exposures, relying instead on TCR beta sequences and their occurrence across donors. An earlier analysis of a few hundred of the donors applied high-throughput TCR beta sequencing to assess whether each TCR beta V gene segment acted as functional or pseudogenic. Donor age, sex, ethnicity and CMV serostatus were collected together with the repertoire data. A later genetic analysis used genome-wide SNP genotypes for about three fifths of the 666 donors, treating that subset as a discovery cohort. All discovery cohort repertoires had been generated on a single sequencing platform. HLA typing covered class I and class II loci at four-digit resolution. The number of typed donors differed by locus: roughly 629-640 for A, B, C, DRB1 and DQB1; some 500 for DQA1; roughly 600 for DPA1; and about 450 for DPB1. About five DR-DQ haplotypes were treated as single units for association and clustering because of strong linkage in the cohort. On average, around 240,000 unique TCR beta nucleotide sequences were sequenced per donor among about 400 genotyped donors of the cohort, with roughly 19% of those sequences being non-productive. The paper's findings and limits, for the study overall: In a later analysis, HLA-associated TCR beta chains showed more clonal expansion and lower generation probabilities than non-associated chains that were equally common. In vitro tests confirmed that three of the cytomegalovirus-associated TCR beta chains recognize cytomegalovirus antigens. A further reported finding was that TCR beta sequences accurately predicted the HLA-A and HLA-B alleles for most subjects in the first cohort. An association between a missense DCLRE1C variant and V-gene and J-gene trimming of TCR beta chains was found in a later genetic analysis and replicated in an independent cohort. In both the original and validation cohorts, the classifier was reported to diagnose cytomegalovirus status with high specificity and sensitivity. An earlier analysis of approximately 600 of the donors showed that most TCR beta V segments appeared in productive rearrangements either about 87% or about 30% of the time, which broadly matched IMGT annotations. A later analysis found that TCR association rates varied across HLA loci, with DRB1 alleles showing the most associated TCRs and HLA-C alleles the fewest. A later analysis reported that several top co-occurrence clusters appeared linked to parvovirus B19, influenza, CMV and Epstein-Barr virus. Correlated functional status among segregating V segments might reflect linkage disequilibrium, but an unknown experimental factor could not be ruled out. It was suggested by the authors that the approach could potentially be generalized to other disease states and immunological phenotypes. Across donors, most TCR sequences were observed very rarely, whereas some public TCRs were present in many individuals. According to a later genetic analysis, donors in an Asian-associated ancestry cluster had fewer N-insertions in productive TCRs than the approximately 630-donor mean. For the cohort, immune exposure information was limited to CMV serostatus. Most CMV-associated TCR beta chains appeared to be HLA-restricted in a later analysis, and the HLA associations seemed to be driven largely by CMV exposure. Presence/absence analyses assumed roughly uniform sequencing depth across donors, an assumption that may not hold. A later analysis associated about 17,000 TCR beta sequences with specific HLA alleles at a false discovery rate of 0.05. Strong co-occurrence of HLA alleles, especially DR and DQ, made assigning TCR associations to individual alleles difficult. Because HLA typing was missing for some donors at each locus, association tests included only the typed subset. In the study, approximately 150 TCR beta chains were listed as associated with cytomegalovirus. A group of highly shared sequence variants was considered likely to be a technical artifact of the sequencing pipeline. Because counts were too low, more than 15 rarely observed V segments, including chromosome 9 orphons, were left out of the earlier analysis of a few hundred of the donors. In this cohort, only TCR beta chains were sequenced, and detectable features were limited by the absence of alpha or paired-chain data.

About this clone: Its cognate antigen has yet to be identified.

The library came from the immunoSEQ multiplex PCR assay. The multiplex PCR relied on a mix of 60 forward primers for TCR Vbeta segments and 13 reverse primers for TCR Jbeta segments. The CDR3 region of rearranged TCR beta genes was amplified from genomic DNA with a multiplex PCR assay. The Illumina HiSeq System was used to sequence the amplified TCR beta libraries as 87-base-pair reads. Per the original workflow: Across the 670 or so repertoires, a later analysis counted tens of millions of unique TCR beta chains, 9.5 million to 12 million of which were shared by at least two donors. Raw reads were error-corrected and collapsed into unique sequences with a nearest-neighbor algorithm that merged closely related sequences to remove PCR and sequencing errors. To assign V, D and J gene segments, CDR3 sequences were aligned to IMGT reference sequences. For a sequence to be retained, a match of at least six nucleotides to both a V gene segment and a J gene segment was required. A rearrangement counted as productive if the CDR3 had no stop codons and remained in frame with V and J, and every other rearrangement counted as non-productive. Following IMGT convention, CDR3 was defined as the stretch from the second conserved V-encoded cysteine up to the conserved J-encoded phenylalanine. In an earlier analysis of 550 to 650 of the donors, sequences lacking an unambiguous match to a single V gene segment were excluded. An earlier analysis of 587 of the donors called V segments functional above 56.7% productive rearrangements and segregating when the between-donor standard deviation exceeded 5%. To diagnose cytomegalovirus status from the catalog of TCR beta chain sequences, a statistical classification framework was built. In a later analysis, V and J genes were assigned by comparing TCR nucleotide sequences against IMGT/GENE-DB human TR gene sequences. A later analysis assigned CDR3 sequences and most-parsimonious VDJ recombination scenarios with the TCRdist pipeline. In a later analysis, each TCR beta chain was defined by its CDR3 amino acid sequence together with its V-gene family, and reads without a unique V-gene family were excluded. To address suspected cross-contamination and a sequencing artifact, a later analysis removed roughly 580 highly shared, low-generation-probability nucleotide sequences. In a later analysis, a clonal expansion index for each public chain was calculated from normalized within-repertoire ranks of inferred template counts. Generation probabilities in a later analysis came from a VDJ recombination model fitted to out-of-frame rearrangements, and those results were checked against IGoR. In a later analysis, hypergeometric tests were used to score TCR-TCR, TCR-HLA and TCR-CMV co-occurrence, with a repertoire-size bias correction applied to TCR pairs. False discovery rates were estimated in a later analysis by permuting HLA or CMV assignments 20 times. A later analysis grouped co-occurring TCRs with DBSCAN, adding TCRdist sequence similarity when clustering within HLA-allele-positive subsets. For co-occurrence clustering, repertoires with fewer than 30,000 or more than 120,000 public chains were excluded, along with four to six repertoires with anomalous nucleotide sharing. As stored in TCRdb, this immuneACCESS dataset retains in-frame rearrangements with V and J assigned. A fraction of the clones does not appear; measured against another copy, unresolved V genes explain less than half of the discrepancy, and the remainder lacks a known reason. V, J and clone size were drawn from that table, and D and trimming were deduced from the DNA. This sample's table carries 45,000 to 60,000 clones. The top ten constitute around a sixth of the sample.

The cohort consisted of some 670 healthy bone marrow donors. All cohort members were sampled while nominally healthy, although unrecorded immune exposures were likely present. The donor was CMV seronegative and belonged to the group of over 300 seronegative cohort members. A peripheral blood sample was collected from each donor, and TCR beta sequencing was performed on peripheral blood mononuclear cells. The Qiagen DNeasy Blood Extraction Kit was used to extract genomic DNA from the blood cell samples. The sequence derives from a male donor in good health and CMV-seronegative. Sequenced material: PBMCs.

The CDR3 in this case is CASSLALTGFTDTQYF. The nucleotide sequence is given as TGTGCCAGCAGCTTAGCCCTCACAGGGTTCACAGATACGCAGTATTTT. This chain is built from TRBV7-6 and TRBJ2-3; the D region possibly corresponds to TRBD1 (6 bases align). Between the V and J ends, shortened by 0 bases and 2 bases respectively, the junction contains 12 bases. According to the germline V gene, CDR1 reads SGHVS and CDR2 reads FNYEAQ. Counted from cysteine to phenylalanine, this CDR3 has 16 amino acids. This entry keeps only the CDR3 DNA: 48 bases, framed from base 1.